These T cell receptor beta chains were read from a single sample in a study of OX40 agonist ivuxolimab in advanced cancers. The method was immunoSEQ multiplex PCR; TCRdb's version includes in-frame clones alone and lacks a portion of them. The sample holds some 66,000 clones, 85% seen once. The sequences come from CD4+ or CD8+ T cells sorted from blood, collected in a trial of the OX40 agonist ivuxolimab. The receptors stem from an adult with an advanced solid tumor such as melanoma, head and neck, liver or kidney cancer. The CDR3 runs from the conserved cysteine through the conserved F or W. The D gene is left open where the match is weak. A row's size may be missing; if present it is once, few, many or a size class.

CASSLPPRQGTYGYTF | TGTGCCAGCAGTTTACCTCCGAGACAGGGGACCTATGGCTACACCTTC | 16 | TRBD1 | TRBJ1-2 | TRBV28 | -
CASTKDVRISPLHF | TGTGCCAGCACCAAAGACGTTAGGATTTCGCCCCTCCACTTT | 14 | - | TRBJ1-6 | TRBV6-5 | -
CASRRDRRNTGELFF | TGTGCCAGCAGGCGGGACAGGCGAAACACCGGGGAGCTGTTTTTT | 15 | TRBD1 | TRBJ2-2 | TRBV6-5 | -
CASSVGPSENTIYF | TGTGCCAGCAGCGTAGGACCGTCCGAAAACACCATATATTTT | 14 | - | TRBJ1-3 | TRBV9 | -
CASSFRTARSTEAFF | TGTGCCAGCAGTTTCCGGACGGCCAGGAGTACTGAAGCTTTCTTT | 15 | - | TRBJ1-1 | TRBV27 | few
CAWGRDRPFGYTF | TGTGCCTGGGGCCGGGACCGCCCTTTTGGCTACACCTTC | 13 | - | TRBJ1-2 | TRBV30 | few
CASSLTGGSWYGYTF | TGCGCCAGCAGCTTAACAGGGGGCTCGTGGTATGGCTACACCTTC | 15 | TRBD1 | TRBJ1-2 | TRBV5-1 | -
CASSVLGEDTQYF | TGTGCCAGCAGCGTGCTGGGAGAAGATACGCAGTATTTT | 13 | - | TRBJ2-3 | TRBV9 | -
CASSQGTGLEPQHF | TGCGCCAGCAGCCAGGGGACAGGGTTGGAGCCCCAGCATTTT | 14 | TRBD1 | TRBJ1-5 | TRBV4-1 | -
CASSPAGDGYTF | TGTGCCAGCAGCCCCGCGGGGGATGGCTACACCTTC | 12 | - | TRBJ1-2 | TRBV5-6 | -
CASTLGDGTDYGYTF | TGTGCCAGTACCCTAGGGGACGGGACGGACTATGGCTACACCTTC | 15 | - | TRBJ1-2 | TRBV19 | few
CASGGNGANVLTF | TGTGCCAGCGGGGGGAATGGGGCCAACGTCCTGACTTTC | 13 | - | TRBJ2-6 | TRBV2 | -
CASREGGGPTGNTIYF | TGTGCCAGCAGGGAAGGGGGAGGGCCAACTGGAAACACCATATATTTT | 16 | - | TRBJ1-3 | TRBV28 | -
CASSRTSGPYEQYF | TGTGCCAGCAGCCGTACTAGCGGGCCGTACGAGCAGTACTTC | 14 | TRBD2 | TRBJ2-7 | TRBV7-2 | once
CASSLGLAGMTEKLFF | TGTGCCAGCAGCTTAGGCCTTGCAGGGATGACGGAAAAACTGTTTTTT | 16 | - | TRBJ1-4 | TRBV11-3 | -
CASSRNTGIQGEQPQHF | TGTGCCAGCTCACGTAATACCGGGATACAAGGTGAACAGCCCCAGCATTTT | 17 | - | TRBJ1-5 | TRBV18 | few
CASSCQGCEQFF | TGTGCCAGCAGTTGCCAGGGTTGTGAGCAGTTCTTC | 12 | - | TRBJ2-1 | TRBV6-5 | -
CASSAYRGVNYGYTF | TGTGCCAGCAGCGCCTACAGGGGAGTCAACTATGGCTACACCTTC | 15 | TRBD1 | TRBJ1-2 | TRBV7-2 | once
CASSLGWDREKLFF | TGTGCCAGCAGCTTAGGTTGGGATCGGGAAAAACTGTTTTTT | 14 | - | TRBJ1-4 | TRBV7-2 | -
CASSVQGNEQFF | TGCGCCAGCAGCGTACAGGGCAATGAGCAGTTCTTC | 12 | - | TRBJ2-1 | TRBV5-1 | -
CASSDRALRPQHF | TGTGCCAGTAGCGACAGGGCACTACGGCCCCAGCATTTT | 13 | TRBD1 | TRBJ1-5 | TRBV19 | -